This TCR beta chain was recorded in a study of OX40 agonist ivuxolimab in advanced cancers. Study-level background: Patients received ivuxolimab, an agonistic anti-OX40 (CD134) antibody. Every 2 weeks, patients got intravenous ivuxolimab at one of six dose levels (0.01-10 mg/kg). It was permissible to have had prior anti-PD-1, anti-PD-L1 or anti-CTLA-4 therapy, and approximately 40% had some. Notes on the study in general: At 0.1 to 3.0 mg/kg, CD4+ and CD8+ blood T cells expanded clonally by week 6.

As to this clone: Its antigen is as yet unknown.

Produced via immunoSEQ multiplex PCR; TCRdb's table is partial and in-frame only. The sample records 59,000 or so clones, about 80% being singletons. The V segment lost 6 bases and the J segment 2 bases; nucleotides outside the gene matches: 2. The CDR3 is made up of 14 amino acids. The germline V gene encodes CDR1 SGHTA and CDR2 FQGNSA. V usage is TRBV7-2 and J usage is TRBJ2-3, with 10 bases fitting TRBD2. The specimen comprised CD4+ or CD8+ T cells sorted from blood, sampled in a trial of the OX40 agonist ivuxolimab. The sequence derives from an adult with an advanced solid tumor such as melanoma, head and neck, liver or kidney cancer. DNA of the CDR3: TGTGCCAGCAGACTAGCGGGGCCCACAGATACGCAGTATTTT. Its translation is CASRLAGPTDTQYF. Complete variable domain (other parts from reference TRBV7-2 and TRBJ2-3): GAGVSQSPSNKVTEKGKDVELRCDPISGHTALYWYRQSLGQGLEFLIYFQGNSAPDKSGLPSDRFSAERTGGSVSTLTIQRTQQEDSAVYLCASRLAGPTDTQYFGPGTRLTVL.